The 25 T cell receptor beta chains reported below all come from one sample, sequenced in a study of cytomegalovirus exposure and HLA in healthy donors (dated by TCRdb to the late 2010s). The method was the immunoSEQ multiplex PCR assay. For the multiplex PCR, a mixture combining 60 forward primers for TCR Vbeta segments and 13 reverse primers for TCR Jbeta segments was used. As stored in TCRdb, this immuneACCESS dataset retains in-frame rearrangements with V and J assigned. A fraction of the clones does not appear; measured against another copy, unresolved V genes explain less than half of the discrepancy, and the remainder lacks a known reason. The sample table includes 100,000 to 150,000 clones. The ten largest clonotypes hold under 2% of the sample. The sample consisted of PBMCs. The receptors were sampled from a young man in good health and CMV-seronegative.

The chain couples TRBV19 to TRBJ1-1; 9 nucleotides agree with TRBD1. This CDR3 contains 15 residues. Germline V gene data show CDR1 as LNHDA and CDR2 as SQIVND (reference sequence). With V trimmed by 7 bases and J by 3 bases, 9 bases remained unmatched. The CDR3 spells CASNGAGQGHTEAFF. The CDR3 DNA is TGTGCCAGTAATGGTGCGGGACAGGGTCACACTGAAGCTTTCTTT.

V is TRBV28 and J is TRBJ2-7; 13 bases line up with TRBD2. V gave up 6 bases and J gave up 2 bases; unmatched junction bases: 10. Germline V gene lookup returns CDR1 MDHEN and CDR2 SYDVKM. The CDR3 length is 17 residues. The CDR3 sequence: CASSPHRTSGRAYEQYF. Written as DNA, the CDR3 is TGTGCCAGCAGCCCCCACCGCACTAGCGGGAGGGCCTACGAGCAGTACTTC.

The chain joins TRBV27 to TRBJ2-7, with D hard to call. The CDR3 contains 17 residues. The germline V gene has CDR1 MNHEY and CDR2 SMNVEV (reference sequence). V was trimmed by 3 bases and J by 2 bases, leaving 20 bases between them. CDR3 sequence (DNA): TGTGCCAGCAGTTTCGGTCAGGCCAAAACCTATCCCTACGAGCAGTACTTC. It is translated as CASSFGQAKTYPYEQYF.

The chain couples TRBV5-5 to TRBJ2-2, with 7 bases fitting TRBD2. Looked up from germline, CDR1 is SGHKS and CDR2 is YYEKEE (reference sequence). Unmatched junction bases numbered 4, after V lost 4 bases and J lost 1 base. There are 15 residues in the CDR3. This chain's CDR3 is CASSPGGGNTGELFF. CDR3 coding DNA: TGTGCCAGCAGCCCGGGGGGTGGGAACACCGGGGAGCTGTTTTTT.

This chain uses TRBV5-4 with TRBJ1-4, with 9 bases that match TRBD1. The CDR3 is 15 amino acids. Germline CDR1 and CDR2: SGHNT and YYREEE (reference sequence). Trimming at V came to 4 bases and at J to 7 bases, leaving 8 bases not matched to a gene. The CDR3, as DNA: TGTGCCAGCAGCGTACGGACAGGGGTATCTGAAAAACTGTTTTTT. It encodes CASSVRTGVSEKLFF.

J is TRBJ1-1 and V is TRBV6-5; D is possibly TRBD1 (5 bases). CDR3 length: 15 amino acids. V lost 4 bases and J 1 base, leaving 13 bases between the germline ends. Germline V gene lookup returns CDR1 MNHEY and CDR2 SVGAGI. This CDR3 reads CASSSEGAGNTEAFF. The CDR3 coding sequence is TGTGCCAGCAGTTCGGAAGGGGCAGGGAACACTGAAGCTTTCTTT.

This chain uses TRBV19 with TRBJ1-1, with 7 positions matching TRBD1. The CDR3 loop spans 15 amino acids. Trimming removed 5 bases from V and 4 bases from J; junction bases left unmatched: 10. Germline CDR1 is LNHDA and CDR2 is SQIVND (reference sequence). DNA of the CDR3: TGTGCCAGTAGTGTCTCCTGGACAGGAACCACTGAAGCTTTCTTT. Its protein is CASSVSWTGTTEAFF.

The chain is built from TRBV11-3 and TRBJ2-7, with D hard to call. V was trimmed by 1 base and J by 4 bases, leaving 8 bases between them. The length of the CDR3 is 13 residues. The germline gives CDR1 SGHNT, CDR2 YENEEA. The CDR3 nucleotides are TGTGCCAGCAGCTTAGCTATTTTTTACGAGCAGTACTTC. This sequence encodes CASSLAIFYEQYF.

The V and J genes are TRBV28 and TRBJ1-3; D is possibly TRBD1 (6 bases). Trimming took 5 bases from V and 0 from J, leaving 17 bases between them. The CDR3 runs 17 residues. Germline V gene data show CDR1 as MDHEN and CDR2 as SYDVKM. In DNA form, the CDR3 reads TGTGCCAGCAGTCCAGCGACAGGCTCCCTCTCTGGAAACACCATATATTTT. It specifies CASSPATGSLSGNTIYF. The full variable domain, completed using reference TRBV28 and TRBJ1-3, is DVKVTQSSRYLVKRTGEKVFLECVQDMDHENMFWYRQDPGLGLRLIYFSYDVKMKEKGDIPEGYSVSREKKERFSLILESASTNQTSMYLCASSPATGSLSGNTIYFGEGSWLTVV.

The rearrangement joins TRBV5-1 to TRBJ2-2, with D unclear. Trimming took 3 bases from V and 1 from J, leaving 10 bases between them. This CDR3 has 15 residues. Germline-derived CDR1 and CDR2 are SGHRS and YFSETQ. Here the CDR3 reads CASSSRLLNTGELFF. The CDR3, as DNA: TGCGCCAGCAGCTCGCGACTTCTGAACACCGGGGAGCTGTTTTTT.

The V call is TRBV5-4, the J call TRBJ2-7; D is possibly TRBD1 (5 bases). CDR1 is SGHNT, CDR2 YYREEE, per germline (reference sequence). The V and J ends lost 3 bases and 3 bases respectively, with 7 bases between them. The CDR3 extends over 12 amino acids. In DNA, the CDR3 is TGTGCCAGCAGCTACGACAGCTACGAGCAGTACTTC. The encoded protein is CASSYDSYEQYF.

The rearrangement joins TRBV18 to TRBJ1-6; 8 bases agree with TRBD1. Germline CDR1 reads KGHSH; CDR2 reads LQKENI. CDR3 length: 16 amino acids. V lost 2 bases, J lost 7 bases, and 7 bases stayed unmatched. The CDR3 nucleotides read TGTGCCAGCTCACCAATTCCGAGACAGGGGAATTCACCCCTCCACTTT. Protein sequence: CASSPIPRQGNSPLHF.

CDR3 residues: CASSPLGHNQPQHF. CDR3 bases: TGTGCCAGCAGCCCGCTAGGACACAATCAGCCCCAGCATTTT. This chain links TRBV7-2 with TRBJ1-5; the D gene is possibly TRBD1 (5 bases). This CDR3 spans 14 amino acids. Germline V gene data show CDR1 as SGHTA and CDR2 as FQGNSA. Trimming pared 5 bases from V and 3 bases from J, leaving 11 bases between.

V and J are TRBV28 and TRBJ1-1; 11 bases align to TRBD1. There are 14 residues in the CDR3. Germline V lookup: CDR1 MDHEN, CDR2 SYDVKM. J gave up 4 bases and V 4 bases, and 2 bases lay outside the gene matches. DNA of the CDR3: TGTGCCAGCAGTTCCGGGACAGGGGGCACTGAAGCTTTCTTT. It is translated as CASSSGTGGTEAFF.

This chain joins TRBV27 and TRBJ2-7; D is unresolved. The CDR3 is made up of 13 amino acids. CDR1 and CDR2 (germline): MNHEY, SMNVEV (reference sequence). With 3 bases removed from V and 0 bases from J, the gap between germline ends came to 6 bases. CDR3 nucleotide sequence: TGTGCCAGCAGTTTCGGTCCCTCCTACGAGCAGTACTTC. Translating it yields CASSFGPSYEQYF.

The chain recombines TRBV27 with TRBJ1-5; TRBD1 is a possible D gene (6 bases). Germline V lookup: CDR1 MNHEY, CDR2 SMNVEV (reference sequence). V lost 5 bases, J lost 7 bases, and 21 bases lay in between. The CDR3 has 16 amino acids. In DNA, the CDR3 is TGTGCCAGCAGTCGCCAGGGTTTGGGGGCCGGGCAGCCCCAGCATTTT. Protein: CASSRQGLGAGQPQHF.

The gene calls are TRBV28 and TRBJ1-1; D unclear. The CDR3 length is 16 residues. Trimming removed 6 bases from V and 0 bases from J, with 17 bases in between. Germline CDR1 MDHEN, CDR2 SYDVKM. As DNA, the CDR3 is TGTGCCAGCAGCCTAGTCGACTTAATCATGAACACTGAAGCTTTCTTT. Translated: CASSLVDLIMNTEAFF.

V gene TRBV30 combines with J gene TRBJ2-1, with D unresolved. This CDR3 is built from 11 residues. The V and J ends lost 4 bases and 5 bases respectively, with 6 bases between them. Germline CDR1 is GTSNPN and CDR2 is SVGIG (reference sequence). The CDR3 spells CAWNTNNEQFF. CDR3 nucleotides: TGTGCCTGGAACACCAACAATGAGCAGTTCTTC. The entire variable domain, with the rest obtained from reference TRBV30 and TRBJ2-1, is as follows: SQTIHQWPATLVQPVGSPLSLECTVEGTSNPNLYWYRQAAGRGLQLLFYSVGIGQISSEVPQNLSASRPQDRQFILSSKKLLLSDSGFYLCAWNTNNEQFFGPGTRLTVL.

The CDR3 region is CASSFDRGNTEAFF. In nucleotides, the CDR3 is TGTGCCAGCAGCTTCGACAGGGGGAACACTGAAGCTTTCTTT. The genes are TRBV7-3 and TRBJ1-1, with 8 bases fitting TRBD1. The CDR3 is 14 residues long. Germline CDR1 SGHTA, CDR2 FQGTGA. J was trimmed by 1 base and V by 3 bases; bases with no gene match: 1. The full variable domain, with the rest looked up from reference TRBV7-3 and TRBJ1-1, is GAGVSQTPSNKVTEKGKYVELRCDPISGHTALYWYRQSLGQGPEFLIYFQGTGAADDSGLPNDRFFAVRPEGSVSTLKIQRTERGDSAVYLCASSFDRGNTEAFFGQGTRLTVV.

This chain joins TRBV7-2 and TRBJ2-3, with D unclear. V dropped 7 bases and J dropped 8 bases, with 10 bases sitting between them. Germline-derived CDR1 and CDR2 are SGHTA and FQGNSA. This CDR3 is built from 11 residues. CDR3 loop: CASITAGTQYF. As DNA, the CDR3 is TGTGCCAGCATCACAGCCGGTACGCAGTATTTT.

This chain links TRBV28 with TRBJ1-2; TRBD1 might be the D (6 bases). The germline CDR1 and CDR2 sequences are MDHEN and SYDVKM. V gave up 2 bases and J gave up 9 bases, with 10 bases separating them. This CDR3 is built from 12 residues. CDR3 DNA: TGTGCCAGCAGTTTAATAACAGGGAGCTACACCTTC. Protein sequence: CASSLITGSYTF.

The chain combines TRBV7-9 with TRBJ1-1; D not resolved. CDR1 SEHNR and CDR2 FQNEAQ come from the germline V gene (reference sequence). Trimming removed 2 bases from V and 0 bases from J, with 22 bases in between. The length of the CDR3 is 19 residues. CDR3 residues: CASSLLSWAEQMLNTEAFF. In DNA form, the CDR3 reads TGTGCCAGCAGCTTATTATCCTGGGCAGAACAGATGCTGAACACTGAAGCTTTCTTT. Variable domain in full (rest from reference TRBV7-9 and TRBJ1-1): DTGVSQNPRHKITKRGQNVTFRCDPISEHNRLYWYRQTLGQGPEFLTYFQNEAQLEKSRLLSDRFSAERPKGSFSTLEIQRTEQGDSAMYLCASSLLSWAEQMLNTEAFFGQGTRLTVV.

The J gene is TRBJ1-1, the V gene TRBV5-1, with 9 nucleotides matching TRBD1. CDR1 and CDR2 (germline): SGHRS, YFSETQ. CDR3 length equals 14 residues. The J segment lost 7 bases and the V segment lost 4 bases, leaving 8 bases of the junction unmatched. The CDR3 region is CASSKGQGVDEAFF. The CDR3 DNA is TGCGCCAGCAGCAAGGGACAGGGCGTTGATGAAGCTTTCTTT.

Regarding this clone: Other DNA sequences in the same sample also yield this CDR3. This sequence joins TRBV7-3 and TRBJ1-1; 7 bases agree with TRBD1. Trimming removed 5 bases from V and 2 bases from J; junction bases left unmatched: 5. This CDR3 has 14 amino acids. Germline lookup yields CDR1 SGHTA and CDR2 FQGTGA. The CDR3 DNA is TGTGCCAGCAGCCTGACAGGGCCCAACACTGAAGCTTTCTTT. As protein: CASSLTGPNTEAFF.

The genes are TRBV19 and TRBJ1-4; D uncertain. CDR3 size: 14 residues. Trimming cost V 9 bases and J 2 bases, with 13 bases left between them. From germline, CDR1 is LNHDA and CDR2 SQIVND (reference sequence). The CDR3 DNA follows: TGTGCCAGCAAAACAGATGCGACTAATGAAAAACTGTTTTTT. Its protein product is CASKTDATNEKLFF.